This TCR beta chain was obtained from a study of regulatory and conventional T cells in RAG deficiency. The sorted conventional CD4+ T cells were CD25-low and CD127-high, with genomic DNA sequenced. The CDR3 has 13 residues. CDR1 is SGHDT and CDR2 is YYEEEE in the germline V gene. The V gene lost 2 bases and the J gene lost 4 bases, with 7 bases spanning the gap. Study results and caveats: Control T-cell subsets had markedly higher Shannon entropy and lower Simpson indices than RAG-deficient patients. Compared with controls, unique Treg TCR beta sequences dropped approximately 100-fold in Omenn syndrome and CID/AS.

This clone was observed a few times. Its target is unknown. The table came from immunoSEQ multiplex PCR; TCRdb's copy has only in-frame clones and leaves some out. The table records approximately 12,000 clones, roughly 93% of them present only once. These same records also appear under a second study, on regulatory T cells. That work adds: Amplification used 52 TRBV primers and 13 TRBJ primers.

This receptor was taken from a human donor in good health. Sequenced sample: CD4+ effector T cells sorted from blood. The chain couples TRBV5-6 to TRBJ1-3; no clear D. Here the CDR3 reads CASSLARGNTIYF. DNA of the CDR3: TGTGCCAGCAGCTTAGCCCGAGGAAACACCATATATTTT.